The clone carrying this TCR beta chain was seen ten or more times. The sample is drawn from a study of T cell repertoires in cytomegalovirus infection. Each CDR3 protein gets one entry after TCRdb re-called the reads with MiXCR. The data contain 150,000 to 200,000 distinct CDR3 sequences, about 20% of them seen just once; the ten biggest clones take up less than 3.5%. The V and J ends lost 5 bases and 1 base, in that order; junction bases with no gene match: 4. Per the germline V gene, CDR1 is SGHTA and CDR2 is FQGTGA. The CDR3 is made up of 15 amino acids. The specimen was PBMCs. This sequence was found in a human donor in good health (CMV status not recorded). Some clones in this sample may be carry-over from other donors' samples. The chain employs TRBV7-3 and TRBJ2-5, with TRBD2 matching over 10 bases. This CDR3 reads CASSRAGGFQETQYF. The CDR3 DNA sequence: TGTGCCAGCAGCCGAGCGGGGGGGTTCCAAGAGACCCAGTACTTC.